This record looks at one T cell receptor (beta chain) sequence and its context. The sample is drawn from a study of blood T cell repertoires in COVID-19. Study context: The study drew acute and convalescent COVID-19 samples from the United States, Italy and Spain. The cDNA or gDNA used as material had been derived from T cells, B-cell-depleted T cells, or PBMCs.

The CDR3 loop spans 18 amino acids. Germline V lookup: CDR1 MDHEN, CDR2 SYDVKM. V shed 6 bases and J 2 bases; nucleotides not matched to a gene: 11. Authors' data handling: Reference gene primer amplification gave nucleated cell count estimates. The method was immunoSEQ multiplex PCR; TCRdb's version includes in-frame clones alone and lacks a portion of them. V and J calls and clone size are those listed in that table; D and trimming were worked out from the DNA. The sample carries around 100,000 clones, approximately 93% recorded once. Sequenced: peripheral blood. The source is a man aged 55 to 70 with acute or convalescent COVID-19. This chain joins TRBV28 and TRBJ1-5; 12 bases match TRBD1. The CDR3 DNA is TGTGCCAGCAGCCCCGGGACAGGGGGCTTGTATGGCAATCAGCCCCAGCATTTT. Its protein is CASSPGTGGLYGNQPQHF.